A single sample gave rise to the 17 T cell receptor beta chains below, sequenced in a study of cytomegalovirus exposure and HLA in healthy donors (dated by TCRdb to 2016 to 2017). Library prep was done by the immunoSEQ multiplex PCR assay. A mixture of 60 forward primers for TCR Vbeta segments and 13 reverse primers for TCR Jbeta segments was used in the multiplex PCR. Drawn from immuneACCESS, this table holds only the in-frame rearrangements with V and J called that TCRdb kept. Clones are partly lost; checked studies trace under half to an unresolved V gene and leave the rest unexplained. This sample gives 150,000 to 200,000 clones in total; more than 65% of them show up just once. The ten largest clones capture roughly 3% of the sample. The source material was PBMCs. These receptors originate from a female donor in good health and CMV-seronegative.

The chain recombines TRBV9 with TRBJ2-1, with TRBD2 identical over 12 bases. The CDR3 runs 16 residues. Per the germline V gene, CDR1 is SGDLS and CDR2 is YYNGEE. Trimming removed 4 bases from V and 6 bases from J; junction bases left unmatched: 8. This chain's CDR3 is CASSLTLAGGRNEQFF. In nucleotides, the CDR3 is TGTGCCAGCAGCTTAACCCTAGCGGGGGGGCGCAATGAGCAGTTCTTC.

This clone was seen only a few times. V and J are TRBV18 and TRBJ1-1; 10 bases are shared with TRBD1. This CDR3 spans 15 amino acids. CDR1 KGHSH and CDR2 LQKENI come from the germline V gene. V shed 6 bases and J 3 bases; nucleotides not matched to a gene: 7. CDR3 region: CASSRQGAQDTEAFF. For the CDR3, the DNA is TGTGCCAGCTCCCGACAGGGGGCGCAGGACACTGAAGCTTTCTTT.

This chain uses TRBV5-1 with TRBJ2-1, with 11 positions matching TRBD1. This CDR3 is built from 15 residues. Germline V gives CDR1 SGHRS, CDR2 YFSETQ. V was pared by 4 bases and J by 9 bases, with 9 bases of the junction left unmatched. The CDR3 region is CASSIRDRGMGEQFF. CDR3 DNA sequence: TGCGCCAGCAGCATCCGGGACAGGGGGATGGGTGAGCAGTTCTTC.

The chain uses TRBV7-2 and TRBJ2-3; tentative D call: TRBD1 (6 bases). From germline, CDR1 is SGHTA and CDR2 FQGNSA. The CDR3 is 15 amino acids. Between the trimmed V and J ends, which lost 5 bases and 1 base, there was a span of 13 bases. CDR3 amino acids: CASSRPTGRTDTQYF. CDR3 in DNA: TGTGCCAGCAGCCGACCGACAGGACGCACAGATACGCAGTATTTT.

This clone was picked up one time. The chain links TRBV7-9 to TRBJ1-2; 7 bases map to TRBD1. With 5 bases clipped from V and 0 bases from J, the junction kept 6 bases outside the gene matches. Germline V CDR1 and CDR2: SEHNR, FQNEAQ (reference sequence). The CDR3 length is 15 residues. The CDR3 sequence: CASSQGTVSNYGYTF. The CDR3 bases are TGTGCCAGCAGCCAAGGGACAGTTTCTAACTATGGCTACACCTTC.

CDR3 amino acids: CASSEVASGRNEQFF. The CDR3 DNA reads as TGTGCCAGCAGTGAAGTGGCTAGCGGGAGAAATGAGCAGTTCTTC. V gene TRBV2 combines with J gene TRBJ2-1; 10 bases fit TRBD2. Trimming removed 1 base from V and 7 bases from J; junction bases left unmatched: 4. The CDR3 has 15 amino acids. The germline gives CDR1 SNHLY, CDR2 FYNNEI.

The chain couples TRBV7-9 to TRBJ2-1; the D gene is possibly TRBD2 (5 bases). Per the germline V gene, CDR1 is SEHNR and CDR2 is FQNEAQ (reference sequence). This CDR3 is built from 11 residues. V was shortened by 0 bases and J by 15 bases, with 9 bases between the two germline ends. The CDR3 DNA reads as TGTGCCAGCAGCTTAGCGCTCGAGGGGTTCTTC. Translation gives CASSLALEGFF.

This chain links TRBV5-5 with TRBJ2-7; D not resolved. V was trimmed by 4 bases and J by 3 bases, leaving 20 bases between them. The CDR3 loop spans 16 amino acids. Per the germline V gene, CDR1 is SGHKS and CDR2 is YYEKEE (reference sequence). The CDR3 reads CASSPPPNYAVYEQYF. DNA for the CDR3: TGTGCCAGCAGCCCTCCCCCGAACTACGCGGTCTACGAGCAGTACTTC.

The chain recombines TRBV9 with TRBJ1-2; TRBD1 matches at 7 bases. Germline trimming cut 4 bases from V and 2 bases from J; bases unmatched to any gene: 5. CDR1 and CDR2 from the germline V gene are SGDLS and YYNGEE. The CDR3 is 14 residues long. As DNA, the CDR3 is TGTGCCAGCAGCTCCTTGGGACAGAACTATGGCTACACCTTC. Translated: CASSSLGQNYGYTF.

This chain uses TRBV7-9 with TRBJ2-3, with D maybe TRBD2 (5 bases). CDR3 length equals 15 residues. V lost 5 bases, J lost 3 bases, and 15 bases lay in between. Germline-derived CDR1 and CDR2 are SEHNR and FQNEAQ (reference sequence). This chain's CDR3 is CASSPEGQPTDTQYF. In DNA, the CDR3 is TGTGCCAGCAGCCCAGAGGGCCAGCCTACAGATACGCAGTATTTT.

This clone is a singleton in its sample. This sequence joins TRBV7-9 and TRBJ2-1, with a tentative D call TRBD1 (6 bases). Trimming took 8 bases from V and 7 from J, leaving 18 bases between them. This CDR3 spans 14 amino acids. CDR1 and CDR2 from the germline V gene are SEHNR and FQNEAQ (reference sequence). The CDR3 sequence: CASDPGQGQNEQFF. The CDR3 nucleotides read TGTGCCAGCGATCCAGGGCAGGGGCAAAATGAGCAGTTCTTC.

The sample holds one count of this clone. This sequence joins TRBV5-1 and TRBJ2-3; 14 bases fit TRBD2. Germline CDR1 SGHRS, CDR2 YFSETQ. J lost 5 bases, V lost 4 bases, and 6 bases had no gene match. The CDR3 runs to 16 residues. The CDR3 here is CASSPTSGGAVDTQYF. CDR3 nucleotides: TGCGCCAGCAGCCCGACTAGCGGGGGGGCCGTAGATACGCAGTATTTT.

This chain links TRBV28 with TRBJ2-5; TRBD1 is a possible D gene (7 bases). This CDR3 spans 12 amino acids. CDR1 is MDHEN and CDR2 is SYDVKM in the germline V gene. V dropped 7 bases and J dropped 13 bases, with 19 bases sitting between them. The CDR3 bases are TGTGCCAGCAACCCCCAAGGGGGGACAGCGTACTTC. Translating gives CASNPQGGTAYF.

V gene TRBV5-5 combines with J gene TRBJ1-1; TRBD1 aligns across 10 bases. The CDR3 is 14 residues long. Per the germline V gene, CDR1 is SGHKS and CDR2 is YYEKEE (reference sequence). J was trimmed by 2 bases and V by 4 bases; bases with no gene match: 2. Written as DNA, the CDR3 is TGTGCCAGCAGCCCGACAGGGGGCAACACTGAAGCTTTCTTT. Encoded protein: CASSPTGGNTEAFF.

The rearrangement uses TRBV18 and TRBJ2-1; D possibly corresponds to TRBD2 (6 bases). The CDR3 length is 17 residues. Germline-derived CDR1 and CDR2 are KGHSH and LQKENI. V lost 0 bases to trimming and J lost 0 bases, with 12 bases between them. The CDR3 region is CASSPPLGGSSYNEQFF. For the CDR3, the DNA is TGTGCCAGCTCACCACCGTTGGGGGGAAGCTCCTACAATGAGCAGTTCTTC.

The chain couples TRBV5-1 to TRBJ2-3; D is ambiguous. Germline CDR1 and CDR2: SGHRS and YFSETQ. Trimming took 0 bases from V and 0 from J, leaving 11 bases between them. The CDR3 is 16 amino acids. This CDR3 is CASSLALDFSTDTQYF. The CDR3 nucleotides are TGCGCCAGCAGCTTGGCCCTAGACTTCAGCACAGATACGCAGTATTTT. Supplemented by reference TRBV5-1 and TRBJ2-3, the full variable domain reads KAGVTQTPRYLIKTRGQQVTLSCSPISGHRSVSWYQQTPGQGLQFLFEYFSETQRNKGNFPGRFSGRQFSNSRSEMNVSTLELGDSALYLCASSLALDFSTDTQYFGPGTRLTVL.

This rearrangement joins TRBV4-1 to TRBJ2-7; TRBD1 might be the D (6 bases). CDR3 length: 12 amino acids. Deletions cut 5 bases from V and 3 bases from J, with 8 bases between. Germline CDR1 and CDR2: MGHRA and YSYEKL. The CDR3 is CASSSTGYEQYF. The CDR3, as DNA: TGCGCCAGCAGCTCGACAGGCTACGAGCAGTACTTC.